The rows below give T cell receptor beta chains drawn from one sample of a study of T cells in Graves' hyperthyroidism and ophthalmopathy. In TCRdb, the multiplex PCR reads were re-called with MiXCR into one record per CDR3 protein. The repertoire holds approximately 600,000 distinct CDR3 sequences, 13% to 15% seen once, with 6.5% to 9% in the top ten. Specimen: blood. The receptors come from a woman younger than 35 with Graves' ophthalmopathy. Both conserved end residues are part of each CDR3. Each record gives: J gene, V gene, CDR3 protein.

J gene: TRBJ2-1; V gene: TRBV20-1; CDR3 protein: CSARGTSGNYNEQFF
J gene: TRBJ1-5; V gene: TRBV9; CDR3 protein: CASSSSSGDSNQPQHF
J gene: TRBJ2-1; V gene: TRBV14; CDR3 protein: CASSPLRQAGGRDEQFF
J gene: TRBJ2-4; V gene: TRBV6-6; CDR3 protein: CASSYGDSNIQYF
J gene: TRBJ1-1; V gene: TRBV27; CDR3 protein: CATLERWGWSTEAFF
J gene: TRBJ2-1; V gene: TRBV20-1; CDR3 protein: CSASRAAGGGNEQFF
J gene: TRBJ1-2; V gene: TRBV7-9; CDR3 protein: CASSRTTGDTNYGYTF
J gene: TRBJ2-1; V gene: TRBV2; CDR3 protein: CATQSSHEQFF
J gene: TRBJ2-7; V gene: TRBV9; CDR3 protein: CASSVVASGNEQYF
J gene: TRBJ2-7; V gene: TRBV30; CDR3 protein: CAWGTSGNYEQYF
J gene: TRBJ1-1; V gene: TRBV29-1; CDR3 protein: CSVGRGMNTEAFF
J gene: TRBJ2-3; V gene: TRBV6-1; CDR3 protein: CASSEAQSAQHTQYF
J gene: TRBJ1-1; V gene: TRBV29-1; CDR3 protein: CSVEPGDNTEAFF
J gene: TRBJ1-6; V gene: TRBV28; CDR3 protein: CASSTGGSPLHF
J gene: TRBJ2-1; V gene: TRBV7-3; CDR3 protein: CASSLTPPPRGNNEQFF
J gene: TRBJ2-7; V gene: TRBV14; CDR3 protein: CASSRNRRGVSRNYEQYF
J gene: TRBJ2-7; V gene: TRBV6-1; CDR3 protein: CASSERWAGLYEQYF
J gene: TRBJ2-7; V gene: TRBV28; CDR3 protein: CASSAPGTSGKYEQYF
J gene: TRBJ2-7; V gene: TRBV15; CDR3 protein: CATSRRDRGSYEQYF
J gene: TRBJ2-7; V gene: TRBV29-1; CDR3 protein: CSGTSGFYEQYF
J gene: TRBJ2-3; V gene: TRBV7-9; CDR3 protein: CATPPVEGGHVLFGDTQYF
J gene: TRBJ1-2; V gene: TRBV7-9; CDR3 protein: CASSRWTENNYGYTF
J gene: TRBJ1-1; V gene: TRBV3-1; CDR3 protein: CASSHGGPLGAFF
J gene: TRBJ2-2; V gene: TRBV29-1; CDR3 protein: CSVDFGLNTGELFF
J gene: TRBJ1-1; V gene: TRBV6-2/TRBV6-3; CDR3 protein: CASRLRGVRTEAFF
J gene: TRBJ2-5; V gene: TRBV2; CDR3 protein: CASKELAGLGHRETQYF
J gene: TRBJ2-5; V gene: TRBV12-5; CDR3 protein: CASGKGWETQYF
J gene: TRBJ2-2; V gene: TRBV30; CDR3 protein: CACRTGGNTGELFF
J gene: TRBJ2-7; V gene: TRBV3-1; CDR3 protein: CASSQEGLGYEQYF
J gene: TRBJ2-7; V gene: TRBV13; CDR3 protein: CASSLAAFSSSYEQYF
J gene: TRBJ1-1; V gene: TRBV7-9; CDR3 protein: CASSFGRPDTEAFF
J gene: TRBJ1-2; V gene: TRBV7-2; CDR3 protein: CASSLHRDPSGYTF
J gene: TRBJ2-5; V gene: TRBV6-2/TRBV6-3; CDR3 protein: CASSYTAGETQYF
J gene: TRBJ2-1; V gene: TRBV6-2/TRBV6-3; CDR3 protein: CASSTGRADNEQFF
J gene: TRBJ1-1; V gene: TRBV6-2/TRBV6-3; CDR3 protein: CASSYFRDGRLAFF
J gene: TRBJ2-7; V gene: TRBV4-2; CDR3 protein: CASSPLTSGSYEQYF
J gene: TRBJ2-5; V gene: TRBV7-6; CDR3 protein: CAIPCLAGQETQYF
J gene: TRBJ2-1; V gene: TRBV11-2; CDR3 protein: CASSLDRGHGSYNEQFF
J gene: TRBJ2-7; V gene: TRBV14; CDR3 protein: CASSQSRGTEQYF
J gene: TRBJ2-5; V gene: TRBV2; CDR3 protein: CASSIRVQGETQYF
J gene: TRBJ2-1; V gene: TRBV6-2/TRBV6-3; CDR3 protein: CASSWPRTSGMNEQFF
J gene: TRBJ2-7; V gene: TRBV7-2; CDR3 protein: CATATGGTYEQYF
J gene: TRBJ2-3; V gene: TRBV6-1; CDR3 protein: CASRVKRDREDTQYF
J gene: TRBJ2-1; V gene: TRBV10-3; CDR3 protein: CAGRSSSYNEQFF
J gene: TRBJ2-2; V gene: TRBV7-9; CDR3 protein: CASSLKPGLAGGITGELFF
J gene: TRBJ1-2; V gene: TRBV12-3/TRBV12-4; CDR3 protein: CASSFTAHTYGYTF
J gene: TRBJ2-5; V gene: TRBV18; CDR3 protein: CASSPPHRQETQYF
J gene: TRBJ2-7; V gene: TRBV2; CDR3 protein: CASSETSNQYEQYF
J gene: TRBJ2-2; V gene: TRBV7-3; CDR3 protein: CASSLNLVAGELFF
J gene: TRBJ2-1; V gene: TRBV6-1; CDR3 protein: CASQSRDYRWNEQFF
J gene: TRBJ1-5; V gene: TRBV28; CDR3 protein: CASSIGQVNQPQHF
J gene: TRBJ2-4; V gene: TRBV6-5; CDR3 protein: CASSYSSGGGNIQYF
J gene: TRBJ2-3; V gene: TRBV6-1; CDR3 protein: CASSQSWAQSSDTQYF
J gene: TRBJ2-3; V gene: TRBV20-1; CDR3 protein: CSASPIAEVPDTQYF